One and the same sample provided the 28 T cell receptor beta chains below, sequenced in a study of shared clonotypes between healthy human individuals (dated by TCRdb to the early 2020s). Library method: the immunoSEQ multiplex PCR assay. In TCRdb, the immuneACCESS table is reduced to in-frame sequences with V and J assigned. These tables do not hold every clone; where another copy was compared, an unresolved V gene accounts for under half, and the others remain unexplained. In all, the sample holds 110,000 or so clones, and about 70% of those were seen once. The leading ten clones occupy 20% to 25% of the sample. Sequenced: memory CD8+ T cells sorted from blood. The cell subset or site label, read with the paper, signifies: CD45RO+ cells pooled with CCR7-negative TemRA cells. These receptors all come from a woman aged 25 to 39 in good health.

The chain carries TRBV9 and TRBJ2-7, with D perhaps TRBD1 (6 bases). The V end was cut by 0 bases, the J end by 6 bases, with 19 bases between. Germline CDR1 and CDR2: SGDLS and YYNGEE. The CDR3 runs 16 residues. The CDR3 spells CASSVGPGTRPVEQYF. CDR3 nucleotide sequence: TGTGCCAGCAGCGTAGGTCCCGGGACACGGCCTGTCGAGCAGTACTTC. Variable domain in full (rest from reference TRBV9 and TRBJ2-7): DSGVTQTPKHLITATGQRVTLRCSPRSGDLSVYWYQQSLDQGLQFLIQYYNGEERAKGNILERFSAQQFPDLHSELNLSSLELGDSALYFCASSVGPGTRPVEQYFGPGTRLTVT.

The chain recombines TRBV2 with TRBJ2-7; 7 bases agree with TRBD1. The CDR3 totals 12 residues. Trimming removed 5 bases from V and 6 bases from J; junction bases left unmatched: 4. Germline values: CDR1 SNHLY, CDR2 FYNNEI. CDR3 sequence (DNA): TGTGCCAGCAGTTACCAGGGGGTCGAGCAGTACTTC. This codes for CASSYQGVEQYF.

This clone has a handful of counts. The V call is TRBV19, the J call TRBJ2-1; 8 nucleotides align to TRBD2. CDR3 size: 14 residues. The junction had 8 bases not matched to a gene; V was cut back by 3 bases and J by 10 bases. Germline CDR1 is LNHDA and CDR2 is SQIVND (reference sequence). CDR3 sequence (DNA): TGTGCCAGTAGTATGGGAGCGGGGGCCGGAGAGCAGTTCTTC. This sequence encodes CASSMGAGAGEQFF.

This chain joins TRBV25-1 and TRBJ2-7, with TRBD2 matching over 8 bases. This CDR3 has 13 amino acids. The germline CDR1 and CDR2 sequences are MGHDK and SYGVNS. The V and J ends lost 6 bases and 7 bases, in that order; junction bases with no gene match: 8. The CDR3 nucleotides are TGTGCCAGCAGCTGGGACACGGGGGGGGAGCAGTACTTC. Residues: CASSWDTGGEQYF.

CDR3 DNA: TGTGCCAGCAGCCTAGGACTAGCGGATTACAATGAGCAGTTCTTC. It yields the protein CASSLGLADYNEQFF. This chain links TRBV9 with TRBJ2-1; 10 bases match TRBD2. CDR3 length equals 15 residues. Germline V gives CDR1 SGDLS, CDR2 YYNGEE. The V and J ends lost 4 bases and 4 bases, in that order; junction bases with no gene match: 5.

This clone was counted only a few times. V is TRBV5-8 and J is TRBJ2-5; D could derive from TRBD1 or TRBD2 (5 bases each). V was shortened by 0 bases and J by 5 bases, with 14 bases between the two germline ends. The CDR3 loop spans 15 amino acids. Germline V gene lookup returns CDR1 SGHTS and CDR2 YDEGEE. The CDR3 here is CASSLGDGHTETQYF. DNA of the CDR3: TGTGCCAGCAGCTTGGGGGACGGCCATACGGAGACCCAGTACTTC.

This clone was seen only once. The CDR3 nucleotides read TGTGCCAGCAGCCCCGGACTAGCGGGAGTCTACGAGCAGTACTTC. It encodes CASSPGLAGVYEQYF. The chain uses TRBV7-9 and TRBJ2-7; 13 bases map to TRBD2. The germline V gene has CDR1 SEHNR and CDR2 FQNEAQ (reference sequence). V shed 5 bases and J 3 bases; nucleotides not matched to a gene: 4. The CDR3 contains 15 residues.

The rearrangement joins TRBV10-2 to TRBJ2-7, with D maybe TRBD1 (6 bases). The CDR3 loop spans 13 amino acids. Germline values: CDR1 WSHSY, CDR2 SAAADI. Deletions cut 5 bases from V and 4 bases from J, with 12 bases between. As DNA, the CDR3 is TGCGCCAGCAGTAAACAGGGATTGTACGAGCAGTACTTC. Translation gives CASSKQGLYEQYF.

The rearrangement links TRBV11-2 to TRBJ2-4, with D perhaps TRBD2 (7 bases). Germline CDR1 reads SGHAT; CDR2 reads FQNNGV. CDR3 length: 15 amino acids. Between the trimmed V and J ends, which lost 5 bases and 8 bases, there was a span of 19 bases. The CDR3 sequence is CASSPELGRGDIQYF. CDR3 in DNA: TGTGCCAGCAGCCCCGAGCTGGGGAGGGGGGACATTCAGTACTTC. Combining the CDR3 with reference TRBV11-2 and TRBJ2-4 gives the whole variable domain EAGVAQSPRYKIIEKRQSVAFWCNPISGHATLYWYQQILGQGPKLLIQFQNNGVVDDSQLPKDRFSAERLKGVDSTLKIQPAKLEDSAVYLCASSPELGRGDIQYFGAGTRLSVL.

The chain joins TRBV5-4 to TRBJ1-2; D unclear. Trimming removed 0 bases at V and 0 bases at J, with 21 bases between. Germline CDR1 reads SGHNT; CDR2 reads YYREEE (reference sequence). The CDR3 sequence is 19 residues long. The CDR3 bases are TGTGCCAGCAGCTTGGGAGGTTGGGGTGCCACCCCAGCTAACTATGGCTACACCTTC. The encoded protein is CASSLGGWGATPANYGYTF.

V and J are TRBV5-6 and TRBJ1-5; D call uncertain. Germline V gene sequence: CDR1 SGHDT, CDR2 YYEEEE. The CDR3 runs 13 residues. V lost 4 bases to trimming and J lost 3 bases, with 8 bases between them. CDR3 residues: CASSGRNNQPQHF. In DNA form, the CDR3 reads TGTGCCAGCAGCGGACGGAACAATCAGCCCCAGCATTTT.

This clone has a handful of counts. The chain recombines TRBV7-2 with TRBJ2-7; TRBD2 might be the D (7 bases). In germline, CDR1 is SGHTA, CDR2 FQGNSA. There are 14 residues in the CDR3. V gave up 5 bases and J gave up 3 bases, with 14 bases separating them. In nucleotides, the CDR3 is TGTGCCAGCAGCGTCCGGGGGGCGTACTACGAGCAGTACTTC. It specifies CASSVRGAYYEQYF.

V is TRBV9 and J is TRBJ1-4, with D perhaps TRBD1 (5 bases). CDR1 and CDR2 from the germline V gene are SGDLS and YYNGEE. V was trimmed by 5 bases and J by 5 bases, leaving 16 bases between them. The CDR3 is 15 residues long. This CDR3 reads CASSYGGTGNEKLFF. DNA of the CDR3: TGTGCCAGCAGTTATGGGGGGACGGGAAATGAAAAACTGTTTTTT.

The DNA for the CDR3 is TGTGCCAGCAGTCCTGGACTGAGGGTTCCGTGGTACGAGCAGTACTTC. The encoded protein is CASSPGLRVPWYEQYF. The J gene is TRBJ2-7, the V gene TRBV28; tentatively, D is TRBD2 (5 bases). V gave up 5 bases and J gave up 4 bases, with 21 bases separating them. Germline CDR1 and CDR2: MDHEN and SYDVKM. The CDR3 length is 16 residues.

This clone turned up a few times. The chain uses TRBV5-4 and TRBJ1-1; D remains ambiguous. V lost 2 bases to trimming and J lost 6 bases, with 14 bases between them. Germline V lookup: CDR1 SGHNT, CDR2 YYREEE (reference sequence). There are 14 residues in the CDR3. CDR3 bases: TGTGCCAGCAGCTTAGAGGATAATCCCGCTGAAGCTTTCTTT. This gives the protein CASSLEDNPAEAFF.

This clone came up once. V and J are TRBV7-9 and TRBJ1-5, with D unclear. CDR1 and CDR2 (germline): SEHNR, FQNEAQ (reference sequence). V was pared by 3 bases and J by 0 bases, with 12 bases between. The CDR3 runs to 16 residues. Here the CDR3 reads CASSFSGPVSNQPQHF. DNA for the CDR3: TGTGCCAGCAGCTTTTCAGGACCGGTTAGCAATCAGCCCCAGCATTTT.

V usage is TRBV5-1 and J usage is TRBJ1-3; D remains ambiguous. Germline-derived CDR1 and CDR2 are SGHRS and YFSETQ. CDR3 length equals 14 residues. V was clipped by 0 bases and J by 0 bases, with 4 bases between them. The CDR3 spells CASSLATSGNTIYF. CDR3 DNA: TGCGCCAGCAGCTTGGCTACCTCTGGAAACACCATATATTTT.

The chain joins TRBV11-2 to TRBJ2-7, with unresolved D. The V end was cut by 1 base, the J end by 5 bases, with 6 bases between. The CDR3 spans 12 residues. Germline V gene sequence: CDR1 SGHAT, CDR2 FQNNGV. CDR3 amino acids: CASSLGINEQYF. CDR3 coding DNA: TGTGCCAGCAGCTTAGGTATCAACGAGCAGTACTTC.

The J gene is TRBJ1-5, the V gene TRBV4-1, with D tentatively TRBD1 (6 bases). Germline V gene sequence: CDR1 MGHRA, CDR2 YSYEKL. Trimming cost V 4 bases and J 2 bases, with 12 bases left between them. The CDR3 sequence is 15 residues long. The CDR3 DNA sequence: TGCGCCAGCAGCCTGGGACACAGGCGCAATCAGCCCCAGCATTTT. Translated: CASSLGHRRNQPQHF.

The rearrangement joins TRBV4-1 to TRBJ1-1; possibly TRBD1 for D (5 bases). The germline V gene has CDR1 MGHRA and CDR2 YSYEKL. Trimming took off 3 bases at V and 4 bases at J, with 9 bases between the two ends. The CDR3 covers 13 residues. The CDR3 is CASSHLGGTEAFF. CDR3 nucleotide sequence: TGCGCCAGCAGCCACCTTGGGGGCACTGAAGCTTTCTTT.

CDR3 nucleotides: TGTGCCATCAGTGAGCAATTTTGGGGACAGGGACAATATAGCAATCAGCCCCAGCATTTT. This codes for CAISEQFWGQGQYSNQPQHF. The chain joins TRBV10-3 to TRBJ1-5; TRBD1 matches at 9 bases. This CDR3 contains 20 residues. Per the germline V gene, CDR1 is ENHRY and CDR2 is SYGVKD. The V and J ends lost 2 bases and 0 bases, in that order; junction bases with no gene match: 14.

V usage is TRBV6-1 and J usage is TRBJ2-7; TRBD2 aligns across 7 bases. The CDR3 consists of 15 residues. The V segment lost 2 bases and the J segment 2 bases; nucleotides outside the gene matches: 6. Germline-derived CDR1 and CDR2 are MNHNS and SASEGT. The CDR3 coding sequence is TGTGCCAGCAGTGAACTAGCGGAGGCCCCCTACGAGCAGTACTTC. Its translation is CASSELAEAPYEQYF.

The genes are TRBV6-5 and TRBJ2-2; no reliable D call. The CDR3 consists of 15 residues. In germline, CDR1 is MNHEY, CDR2 SVGAGI. V was cut by 7 bases and J by 2 bases, with 14 bases left in between. Written as DNA, the CDR3 is TGTGCCAGCAACCCGCAGGTTGAAAACACCGGGGAGCTGTTTTTT. This translates into CASNPQVENTGELFF.

V gene TRBV4-2 combines with J gene TRBJ2-2; D uncertain. Germline CDR1 LGHNA, CDR2 YNFKEQ. The ends were cut back, 0 bases at V and 6 bases at J, with 5 bases in the middle. The CDR3 covers 13 residues. The CDR3, as DNA: TGTGCCAGCAGCCAAGATCCCCCCGGGGAGCTGTTTTTT. It specifies CASSQDPPGELFF.

The gene calls are TRBV28 and TRBJ2-3; unclear D gene. Per the germline V gene, CDR1 is MDHEN and CDR2 is SYDVKM. Trimming stripped 3 bases from V and 3 bases from J, with 13 bases between. The CDR3 spans 15 residues. The CDR3 protein is CASSLIAIGTDTQYF. The CDR3 nucleotides read TGTGCCAGCAGTTTGATTGCAATCGGGACAGATACGCAGTATTTT.

This clone has ten or more counts. The V call is TRBV9, the J call TRBJ2-1, with a weak D call TRBD1 (6 bases). The CDR3 covers 15 residues. Germline values: CDR1 SGDLS, CDR2 YYNGEE. V was cut by 2 bases and J by 3 bases, with 12 bases left in between. CDR3: CASSVGTTLYNEQFF. For the CDR3, the DNA is TGTGCCAGCAGCGTCGGGACAACCCTCTACAATGAGCAGTTCTTC.

The chain combines TRBV7-2 with TRBJ1-5; D unclear. Germline V gene sequence: CDR1 SGHTA, CDR2 FQGNSA. CDR3 length: 15 residues. The V end lost 1 base, the J end lost 0 bases, and 7 bases lay between the germline ends. The DNA of the CDR3 is TGTGCCAGCAGCTTAGAAATGAATAGCAATCAGCCCCAGCATTTT. It is translated as CASSLEMNSNQPQHF.

The CDR3 sequence: CASSRWDRGISSTEAFF. The CDR3 DNA reads TGTGCCAGTAGTAGGTGGGACAGGGGCATATCGAGCACTGAAGCTTTCTTT. The chain combines TRBV19 with TRBJ1-1, with TRBD1 identical over 10 bases. There are 17 residues in the CDR3. Germline-derived CDR1 and CDR2 are LNHDA and SQIVND (reference sequence). Germline trimming cut 4 bases from V and 4 bases from J; bases unmatched to any gene: 12.